A selection of T cell receptor beta chains follows, all from one sample in a study of blood T cell repertoires in COVID-19. Sequencing used immunoSEQ multiplex PCR; TCRdb keeps in-frame clones, though not all of them. This table holds around 200,000 clones, 90% found once. The sample consisted of peripheral blood. Source of these receptors: a man between 45 and 60 years old with acute or convalescent COVID-19. CDR3s include the opening cysteine and the closing phenylalanine or tryptophan. Each record gives: V gene, D gene, J gene, CDR3 DNA, CDR3 protein. D genes are given only for firm matches.

v_call: TRBV5-1
d_call: .
j_call: TRBJ2-3
cdr3_nt: TGCGCCAGCAGCTTGGATGGGCAGAAGGATACGCAGTATTTT
cdr3_aa: CASSLDGQKDTQYF

v_call: TRBV12-3/TRBV12-4
d_call: .
j_call: TRBJ2-5
cdr3_nt: TGTGCCAGCAGTTTAGGAGTCCAAGAGACCCAGTACTTC
cdr3_aa: CASSLGVQETQYF

v_call: TRBV28
d_call: TRBD1
j_call: TRBJ2-5
cdr3_nt: TGTGCCAGCAGGTCTCAGGGGGCGGAGACCCAGTACTTC
cdr3_aa: CASRSQGAETQYF

v_call: TRBV6-2/TRBV6-3
d_call: TRBD2
j_call: TRBJ2-3
cdr3_nt: TGTGCCAGCAGCCTTAGACTAGCGGGGGGGCAGGGAGATACGCAGTATTTT
cdr3_aa: CASSLRLAGGQGDTQYF

v_call: TRBV28
d_call: TRBD1
j_call: TRBJ1-2
cdr3_nt: TGTGCCAGCAGTAGGGACAGCGGGCCTCAGGGCTACACCTTC
cdr3_aa: CASSRDSGPQGYTF

v_call: TRBV10-3
d_call: .
j_call: TRBJ2-5
cdr3_nt: TGTGCCATCAGTGAGTCGTGGAGGGGGGGACAAGAGACCCAGTACTTC
cdr3_aa: CAISESWRGGQETQYF

v_call: TRBV29-1
d_call: TRBD1
j_call: TRBJ1-1
cdr3_nt: TGCAGCGCATCGGACAGGGCGAACACTGAAGCTTTCTTT
cdr3_aa: CSASDRANTEAFF

v_call: TRBV27
d_call: .
j_call: TRBJ1-6
cdr3_nt: TGTGCCAGCAGTTTATCAAGCAGGGGCTCACCCCTCCACTTT
cdr3_aa: CASSLSSRGSPLHF

v_call: TRBV6-1
d_call: TRBD1
j_call: TRBJ1-6
cdr3_nt: TGTGCCAGCAGTGAACCCTTAGGACAGGGGAATTCACCCCTCCACTTT
cdr3_aa: CASSEPLGQGNSPLHF

v_call: TRBV27
d_call: TRBD2
j_call: TRBJ2-1
cdr3_nt: TGTGCCAGCAGTTTAAAGTTAGGGACTAGCGGGACGAAAGAGCAGTTCTTC
cdr3_aa: CASSLKLGTSGTKEQFF

v_call: TRBV10-2
d_call: .
j_call: TRBJ2-1
cdr3_nt: TGCGCCAGCAGTGAGTGGGGGGAGGACTACAATGAGCAGTTCTTC
cdr3_aa: CASSEWGEDYNEQFF

v_call: TRBV19
d_call: .
j_call: TRBJ1-1
cdr3_nt: TGTGCCAGTAGTCAGGGTGATACTGAAGCTTTCTTT
cdr3_aa: CASSQGDTEAFF

v_call: TRBV5-1
d_call: .
j_call: TRBJ1-3
cdr3_nt: TGCGCCAGCAGCTTGGAGGGACTCGGCTCTGGAAACACCATATATTTT
cdr3_aa: CASSLEGLGSGNTIYF

v_call: TRBV10-2
d_call: TRBD2
j_call: TRBJ2-7
cdr3_nt: TGCGCCAGCAGTGAGATCGGGGGACTAGCAGTTTACGAGCAGTACTTC
cdr3_aa: CASSEIGGLAVYEQYF

v_call: TRBV11-3
d_call: TRBD1
j_call: TRBJ2-1
cdr3_nt: TGTGCCAGCAGCACAGGACAGGGCACCTACAATGAGCAGTTCTTC
cdr3_aa: CASSTGQGTYNEQFF

v_call: TRBV30
d_call: .
j_call: TRBJ1-6
cdr3_nt: TGTGCCTGGATGGGGCCGGTCTGGCATTCACCCCTCCACTTT
cdr3_aa: CAWMGPVWHSPLHF

v_call: TRBV27
d_call: TRBD2
j_call: TRBJ2-7
cdr3_nt: TGTGCCAGCAGTTTCTCTAGCGGGAGTATTTACGAGCAGTACTTC
cdr3_aa: CASSFSSGSIYEQYF

v_call: TRBV5-6
d_call: .
j_call: TRBJ2-1
cdr3_nt: TGTGCCAGCTACCATGTTGGGGCCGAGGAGCAGTTCTTC
cdr3_aa: CASYHVGAEEQFF

v_call: TRBV18
d_call: .
j_call: TRBJ2-1
cdr3_nt: TGTGCCAGCTCATCACAAGAAGCACAGGGAGTCCACAATGAGCAGTTCTTC
cdr3_aa: CASSSQEAQGVHNEQFF

v_call: TRBV27
d_call: TRBD2
j_call: TRBJ2-1
cdr3_nt: TGTGCCAGCAGTTTGAGCGGGAGCGACAATGAGCAGTTCTTC
cdr3_aa: CASSLSGSDNEQFF

v_call: TRBV4-1
d_call: .
j_call: TRBJ1-1
cdr3_nt: TGCGCCAGCAGCCAACGTGAAGTCCAGGCCACTGAAGCTTTCTTT
cdr3_aa: CASSQREVQATEAFF

v_call: TRBV6-5
d_call: TRBD2
j_call: TRBJ2-1
cdr3_nt: TGTGCCAGCACCTCCGGGGGGGCATCTCACAATGAGCAGTTCTTC
cdr3_aa: CASTSGGASHNEQFF

v_call: TRBV27
d_call: TRBD2
j_call: TRBJ2-1
cdr3_nt: TGTGCCAGCAGTCCCTCACTAGCGGGGGTATACAATGAGCAGTTCTTC
cdr3_aa: CASSPSLAGVYNEQFF

v_call: TRBV7-3
d_call: TRBD1
j_call: TRBJ2-5
cdr3_nt: TGTGCCAGCAGCTTGGCCGGGACAGGGGGAGCGGAGACCCAGTACTTC
cdr3_aa: CASSLAGTGGAETQYF

v_call: TRBV28
d_call: .
j_call: TRBJ1-5
cdr3_nt: TGTGCCAGCAGTTTATGGGTTTCGGGAGGTGGCAATCAGCCCCAGCATTTT
cdr3_aa: CASSLWVSGGGNQPQHF

v_call: TRBV28
d_call: .
j_call: TRBJ2-7
cdr3_nt: TGTGCCACCAGCCCCACTGGAGCCTACGAGCAGTACTTC
cdr3_aa: CATSPTGAYEQYF

v_call: TRBV27
d_call: TRBD1
j_call: TRBJ1-5
cdr3_nt: TGTGCCAGCAGTTTAGGGACAGGGTACAATCAGCCCCAGCATTTT
cdr3_aa: CASSLGTGYNQPQHF

v_call: TRBV6-5
d_call: TRBD1
j_call: TRBJ1-2
cdr3_nt: TGTGCCAGCAGCCTCACAGGGGGCTACTATGGCTACACCTTC
cdr3_aa: CASSLTGGYYGYTF

v_call: TRBV28
d_call: .
j_call: TRBJ2-7
cdr3_nt: TGTGCCACCCACCGCGGATTTCGCGAGCAGTACTTC
cdr3_aa: CATHRGFREQYF